The 13 T cell receptor beta chains below come from one sample, sequenced in a study of cytomegalovirus exposure and HLA in healthy donors. Use of 60 Vbeta and 13 Jbeta primers characterized the PCR. Data came from immunoSEQ multiplex PCR; TCRdb stores just in-frame clones and leaves some out. The sample lists fewer than 200,000 clones, roughly 84% seen once, with about 1.5% in the top ten. Sequences were obtained from PBMCs. The receptor set was obtained from a male donor in good health and CMV-seronegative.

The V gene is TRBV7-3, the J gene TRBJ1-2; a weak D match, TRBD1 (6 bases). Germline CDR1 is SGHTA and CDR2 is FQGTGA. This CDR3 is built from 13 residues. V dropped 2 bases and J dropped 14 bases, with 18 bases sitting between them. The CDR3 DNA sequence: TGTGCCAGCAGCTTACCGGGACACGTCGGTCGTACCTTC. Its protein is CASSLPGHVGRTF.

The chain joins TRBV2 to TRBJ1-5, with 7 bases matching TRBD1. After removal of 3 bases from V and 4 bases from J, the junction contained 0 bases not matched to a gene. The CDR3 covers 13 residues. Looked up from germline, CDR1 is SNHLY and CDR2 is FYNNEI. CDR3 sequence: CASSETGNQPQHF. The CDR3 nucleotides are TGTGCCAGCAGTGAGACAGGGAATCAGCCCCAGCATTTT.

The chain recombines TRBV7-9 with TRBJ1-1; TRBD1 matches 7 bases. Germline V lookup: CDR1 SEHNR, CDR2 FQNEAQ (reference sequence). Germline trimming cut 5 bases from V and 7 bases from J; bases unmatched to any gene: 4. CDR3 size: 12 residues. For the CDR3, the DNA is TGTGCCAGCAGCGACAGGGCGTTTGAAGCTTTCTTT. The encoded protein is CASSDRAFEAFF.

J is TRBJ2-1 and V is TRBV6-5; 9 bases align to TRBD1. CDR1 and CDR2 from the germline V gene are MNHEY and SVGAGI. The CDR3 runs to 15 residues. V lost 10 bases to trimming and J lost 0 bases; unmatched junction nucleotides: 7. The DNA of the CDR3 is TGTGCCACCAGGGACAGGGTGACCTCCTACAATGAGCAGTTCTTC. It specifies CATRDRVTSYNEQFF.

This clone was seen once. The chain employs TRBV5-1 and TRBJ1-4; no firm D call. CDR1 SGHRS and CDR2 YFSETQ come from the germline V gene. The CDR3 has 13 residues. Deletions cut 4 bases from V and 4 bases from J, with 8 bases between. The DNA of the CDR3 is TGCGCCAGCAGCGCGGCCAGTAATGAAAAACTGTTTTTT. Its protein product is CASSAASNEKLFF.

The chain recombines TRBV5-1 with TRBJ1-2; TRBD1 agrees at 7 bases. CDR1 and CDR2 from the germline V gene are SGHRS and YFSETQ. J lost 4 bases, V lost 4 bases, and 7 bases had no gene match. The CDR3 is made up of 14 amino acids. CDR3: CASSQDRAPYGYTF. CDR3 DNA: TGCGCCAGCAGCCAAGACAGGGCTCCCTATGGCTACACCTTC. The whole variable domain, filled in from reference TRBV5-1 and TRBJ1-2, reads KAGVTQTPRYLIKTRGQQVTLSCSPISGHRSVSWYQQTPGQGLQFLFEYFSETQRNKGNFPGRFSGRQFSNSRSEMNVSTLELGDSALYLCASSQDRAPYGYTFGSGTRLTVV.

This chain connects TRBV21-1 to TRBJ2-7; the D call in the table, TRBD2, was not verified against the DNA. TRBV21-1 is deemed a pseudogene. The CDR3 sequence is 16 residues long. CDR3 coding DNA: TGTGCCACCTGGACTAGCGGGAGGGCCCTCAACTACGAGCAGTACTTC. This gives the protein CATWTSGRALNYEQYF.

The chain carries TRBV19 and TRBJ2-1, with TRBD2 matching 9 bases. Trimming took 2 bases from V and 2 from J; bases not matched to a gene: 4. The CDR3 is made up of 16 amino acids. CDR1 LNHDA and CDR2 SQIVND come from the germline V gene (reference sequence). The chain's CDR3 is CASSIKLAGAYNEQFF. CDR3 nucleotides: TGTGCCAGTAGTATAAAATTAGCGGGAGCCTACAATGAGCAGTTCTTC.

This sequence joins TRBV5-1 and TRBJ2-1, with unresolved D. Germline V gene sequence: CDR1 SGHRS, CDR2 YFSETQ. Trimming stripped 0 bases from V and 6 bases from J, with 4 bases between. The CDR3 runs 12 residues. In DNA, the CDR3 is TGCGCCAGCAGCTTGGCCTTCAATGAGCAGTTCTTC. Encoded protein: CASSLAFNEQFF. The whole variable domain, filled in from reference TRBV5-1 and TRBJ2-1, reads KAGVTQTPRYLIKTRGQQVTLSCSPISGHRSVSWYQQTPGQGLQFLFEYFSETQRNKGNFPGRFSGRQFSNSRSEMNVSTLELGDSALYLCASSLAFNEQFFGPGTRLTVL.

The V gene is TRBV2, the J gene TRBJ2-4; possible D gene TRBD1, 8 bases. Germline V CDR1 and CDR2: SNHLY, FYNNEI. V gave up 11 bases and J gave up 0 bases, with 20 bases separating them. There are 16 residues in the CDR3. For the CDR3, the DNA is TGTGCCGCCAGGGGGCGGGGGACTCTAGCCAAAAACATTCAGTACTTC. This encodes CAARGRGTLAKNIQYF.

This chain connects TRBV4-1 to TRBJ2-1; TRBD1 is a possible D gene (6 bases). There are 16 residues in the CDR3. V was trimmed by 0 bases and J by 4 bases, leaving 13 bases between them. The V gene's germline CDR1 is MGHRA and CDR2 YSYEKL. CDR3 sequence (DNA): TGCGCCAGCAGCCAAGAAGAATCGAGGGGGTACAATGAGCAGTTCTTC. Protein sequence: CASSQEESRGYNEQFF.

V is TRBV5-6 and J is TRBJ1-1; no definite D call. The CDR3 spans 13 residues. Trimming removed 4 bases from V and 11 bases from J, with 18 bases in between. The germline V gene has CDR1 SGHDT and CDR2 YYEEEE. CDR3 sequence (DNA): TGTGCCAGCAGCCCCGGTACACCTCGAGGTGCTTTCTTT. Translated, it gives CASSPGTPRGAFF.

This clone was recorded only once. The V gene is TRBV4-3, the J gene TRBJ1-1, with a possible D match to TRBD1 (6 bases). Germline lookup yields CDR1 LGHNA and CDR2 YSLEER. The CDR3 length is 14 residues. V was trimmed by 1 base and J by 6 bases, leaving 12 bases between them. CDR3 in amino acids: CASSQVGGGPEAFF. DNA of the CDR3: TGCGCCAGCAGCCAAGTGGGCGGGGGGCCTGAAGCTTTCTTT.